The rows below give T cell receptor beta chains drawn from one sample of a study of blood T cell repertoires in COVID-19. Clones were read by immunoSEQ multiplex PCR, and TCRdb kept only the in-frame ones, dropping some. The sample lists tens of thousands of clones; 75% to 95% were seen once. Material: peripheral blood. These receptors came from a human donor with active COVID-19. The donor label of this sample is uncertain. CDR3s include the opening cysteine and the closing phenylalanine or tryptophan. The D gene is left open where the match is weak. Size tells how often a clone was seen (once, few, many) or the class of an expanded clone, and some rows leave it out.

v_gene: TRBV3-1/TRBV3-2; d_gene: NA; abundance: NA; j_gene: TRBJ2-7; CDR3nt: TGTGCCAGCAGCCACCACTTTGGAGGGCCGGGCGAGCAGTACTTC; CDR3aa: CASSHHFGGPGEQYF
v_gene: TRBV28; d_gene: NA; abundance: NA; j_gene: TRBJ1-3; CDR3nt: TGTGCCAGCAGTCCACAACCCTCTGGAAACACCATATATTTT; CDR3aa: CASSPQPSGNTIYF
v_gene: TRBV9; d_gene: NA; abundance: NA; j_gene: TRBJ2-7; CDR3nt: TGTGCCAGCAGCGTAGGTGTCCGCTCCTACGAGCAGTACTTC; CDR3aa: CASSVGVRSYEQYF
v_gene: TRBV4-3; d_gene: NA; abundance: NA; j_gene: TRBJ2-7; CDR3nt: TGCGCCAGCAGCCGCCTACTAGAGGACGAGCAGTACTTC; CDR3aa: CASSRLLEDEQYF
v_gene: TRBV6-5; d_gene: NA; abundance: once; j_gene: TRBJ1-1; CDR3nt: TGTGCCAGCAGACCTCCGGACACGACGAACACTGAAGCTTTCTTT; CDR3aa: CASRPPDTTNTEAFF
v_gene: TRBV19; d_gene: TRBD1; abundance: few; j_gene: TRBJ2-7; CDR3nt: TGTGCCAGTAGTGACAGGGGCTACGAGCAGTACTTC; CDR3aa: CASSDRGYEQYF
v_gene: TRBV9; d_gene: NA; abundance: NA; j_gene: TRBJ2-1; CDR3nt: TGTGCCAGCAGCCCCCGGGGTGGAGGGCCGGGTCCTTACAATGAGCAGTTCTTC; CDR3aa: CASSPRGGGPGPYNEQFF
v_gene: TRBV12-3/TRBV12-4; d_gene: NA; abundance: once; j_gene: TRBJ1-2; CDR3nt: TGTGCCAGCAGTTTGGAACAGAACTATGGCTACACCTTC; CDR3aa: CASSLEQNYGYTF
v_gene: TRBV5-1; d_gene: NA; abundance: NA; j_gene: TRBJ2-2; CDR3nt: TGCGCCAGCAGCTTGGCCGGTCTGGGAGCATTGAACACCGGGGAGCTGTTTTTT; CDR3aa: CASSLAGLGALNTGELFF
v_gene: TRBV10-3; d_gene: TRBD2; abundance: NA; j_gene: TRBJ2-1; CDR3nt: TGTGCCACCGGACTAGCGGGAGTTGCTGAGCAGTTCTTC; CDR3aa: CATGLAGVAEQFF
v_gene: TRBV7-9; d_gene: NA; abundance: NA; j_gene: TRBJ2-1; CDR3nt: TGTGCCAGCAGCTTAGATAGTGCTGGGCAGTTCTTC; CDR3aa: CASSLDSAGQFF
v_gene: TRBV18; d_gene: TRBD2; abundance: NA; j_gene: TRBJ2-1; CDR3nt: TGTGCCAGCTCATCTGGACTAGCGGGAGGCTGGGAGCAGTTCTTC; CDR3aa: CASSSGLAGGWEQFF
v_gene: TRBV9; d_gene: NA; abundance: few; j_gene: TRBJ2-1; CDR3nt: TGTGCCAGCAGCGTAGCTGGACTGACCCACAATGAGCAGTTCTTC; CDR3aa: CASSVAGLTHNEQFF
v_gene: TRBV11-2; d_gene: NA; abundance: NA; j_gene: TRBJ1-1; CDR3nt: TGTGCCAGCAGCCTAACACAGGGGAACACTGAAGCTTTCTTT; CDR3aa: CASSLTQGNTEAFF
v_gene: TRBV5-1; d_gene: NA; abundance: NA; j_gene: TRBJ2-7; CDR3nt: TGCGCCAGCAGGATGGACAGTCAGAATCCCTACGAGCAGTACTTC; CDR3aa: CASRMDSQNPYEQYF
v_gene: TRBV4-1; d_gene: NA; abundance: once; j_gene: TRBJ1-5; CDR3nt: TGCGCCAGCAGCCAAGAACTCCTCAACCAGGGTGTCGTCAATCAGCCCCAGCATTTT; CDR3aa: CASSQELLNQGVVNQPQHF
v_gene: TRBV6-1; d_gene: TRBD1; abundance: NA; j_gene: TRBJ2-7; CDR3nt: TGTGCCAGCAGTGACCGGACAGGGGGGTCCTACGAGCAGTACTTC; CDR3aa: CASSDRTGGSYEQYF
v_gene: TRBV7-8; d_gene: NA; abundance: NA; j_gene: TRBJ2-1; CDR3nt: TGTGCCAGCAGCTTACCCCTAAGGGCTAGCCGAAATGAGCAGTTCTTC; CDR3aa: CASSLPLRASRNEQFF
v_gene: TRBV9; d_gene: TRBD1; abundance: NA; j_gene: TRBJ1-2; CDR3nt: TGTGCCAGCAGCGTAATTTCGGCACCGGGACAGGGGCACTATGGCTACACCTTC; CDR3aa: CASSVISAPGQGHYGYTF
v_gene: TRBV21-1; d_gene: NA; abundance: NA; j_gene: TRBJ2-1; CDR3nt: TGTGCCAGCAGTCAGATAGGATGTAGCGGGAGTCGGAATGAGCAGTTCTTC; CDR3aa: CASSQIGCSGSRNEQFF
v_gene: TRBV29-1; d_gene: TRBD2; abundance: NA; j_gene: TRBJ2-5; CDR3nt: TGCAGCGTGGCCCTTAGCGGGATGGAGGAGACCCAGTACTTC; CDR3aa: CSVALSGMEETQYF
v_gene: TRBV24-1; d_gene: NA; abundance: NA; j_gene: TRBJ1-2; CDR3nt: TGTGCCACCAGTGATTTTGAAGGGAGTGGCTACACCTTC; CDR3aa: CATSDFEGSGYTF
v_gene: TRBV5-5; d_gene: TRBD1; abundance: NA; j_gene: TRBJ2-2; CDR3nt: TGTGCCAGCAGCCTATCTTTGACAGGGGCGAGCACCGGGGAGCTGTTTTTT; CDR3aa: CASSLSLTGASTGELFF
v_gene: TRBV29-1; d_gene: NA; abundance: NA; j_gene: TRBJ1-2; CDR3nt: TGCAGCGTTGGGTCAGGGGTGTTAGCTAACTATGGCTACACCTTC; CDR3aa: CSVGSGVLANYGYTF
v_gene: TRBV28; d_gene: NA; abundance: NA; j_gene: TRBJ1-5; CDR3nt: TGTGCCAGCAGTGGAGGACAGCGCATAAGCCAGCCCCAGCATTTT; CDR3aa: CASSGGQRISQPQHF
v_gene: TRBV9; d_gene: NA; abundance: NA; j_gene: TRBJ1-4; CDR3nt: TGTGCCAGCAGCGTAGGTATCACCGAGGAAAAACTGTTTTTT; CDR3aa: CASSVGITEEKLFF
v_gene: TRBV11-3; d_gene: NA; abundance: NA; j_gene: TRBJ2-6; CDR3nt: TGTGCCAGCAGCCTCAGCGGGGGGGCCAACGTCCTGACTTTC; CDR3aa: CASSLSGGANVLTF
v_gene: TRBV15; d_gene: TRBD1; abundance: NA; j_gene: TRBJ2-6; CDR3nt: TGTGCCACCAGCCAGCCGACAGGGGGCTTTGGGGCCAACGTCCTGACTTTC; CDR3aa: CATSQPTGGFGANVLTF
v_gene: TRBV10-1; d_gene: NA; abundance: NA; j_gene: TRBJ2-7; CDR3nt: TGCGCCAGCAGTGAGTCGCGGAGGGGAAGGTACGAGCAGTACTTC; CDR3aa: CASSESRRGRYEQYF
v_gene: TRBV6-1; d_gene: TRBD1; abundance: NA; j_gene: TRBJ1-2; CDR3nt: TGTGCCAGCAGTGAAAAGGACAGGGAGTATCATGGCTACACCTTC; CDR3aa: CASSEKDREYHGYTF
v_gene: TRBV11-2; d_gene: TRBD1; abundance: NA; j_gene: TRBJ1-1; CDR3nt: TGTGCCAGCAGCTTAGATCGGCAGGGGGATCCGAACACTGAAGCTTTCTTT; CDR3aa: CASSLDRQGDPNTEAFF
v_gene: TRBV5-6; d_gene: NA; abundance: NA; j_gene: TRBJ1-1; CDR3nt: TGTGCCAGCAGCTCATGGGCACCCACTGAAGCTTTCTTT; CDR3aa: CASSSWAPTEAFF